The table lists the clone carrying this T cell receptor beta chain with many counts. The sample is drawn from a study of T-cell reconstitution after alpha-beta-depleted transplantation in children. Preparation of the TCRbeta library used unique molecular identifiers. In TCRdb, the PCR reads were re-called with MiXCR into one record per CDR3 protein. The sample contains about 610,000 distinct CDR3 sequences, roughly a tenth of which appear only once. Germline CDR1 reads SQVTM; CDR2 reads ANQGSEA. After removal of 5 bases from V and 5 bases from J, the junction contained 3 bases not matched to a gene. The CDR3 totals 12 residues.

This sequence was found in a human donor who donated a stem cell graft to a child with acute myeloid leukemia. The gene calls are TRBV29-1 and TRBJ2-3, with 8 positions matching TRBD1. Sequencing was performed on PBMCs from the stem cell graft donor, taken from the stem cell graft. The CDR3: CSVRTGIDTQYF. Here the CDR3 DNA reads TGCAGCGTTCGGACAGGGATAGATACGCAGTATTTT.